The 26 T cell receptor beta chains below all came from one sample that was sequenced in a study of cytomegalovirus exposure and HLA in healthy donors. Both 60 Vbeta primers and 13 Jbeta primers went into the PCR. Sequenced by immunoSEQ multiplex PCR; TCRdb stores in-frame clones only, minus some. The table shows about 94,000 clones, with approximately 71% occurring only once. Sequencing used PBMCs. These TCRs come from a man aged 25 to 40 in good health and CMV-seronegative.

The chain has TRBV6-1 and TRBJ2-1; perhaps TRBD2 as D (5 bases). V was shortened by 6 bases and J by 7 bases, with 13 bases between the two germline ends. This CDR3 contains 13 residues. The germline gives CDR1 MNHNS, CDR2 SASEGT. CDR3 loop: CASSGRTGNEQFF. The CDR3 DNA sequence: TGTGCCAGCAGCGGACGGACTGGAAATGAGCAGTTCTTC.

The V gene is TRBV2, the J gene TRBJ1-1; no clear D gene. Trimming cost V 7 bases and J 0 bases, with 9 bases left between them. The CDR3 runs 13 residues. CDR1 and CDR2 from the germline V gene are SNHLY and FYNNEI. CDR3 coding DNA: TGTGCCAGCACTGGTCCGGTGAACACTGAAGCTTTCTTT. Its translation: CASTGPVNTEAFF.

This rearrangement joins TRBV11-2 to TRBJ2-7; D is ambiguous. CDR1 SGHAT and CDR2 FQNNGV come from the germline V gene. The CDR3 has 14 amino acids. V lost 1 base and J lost 5, with 12 bases in between. The DNA for the CDR3 is TGTGCCAGCAGCTTAGGTCTAGTTACCCACGAGCAGTACTTC. Amino acid sequence: CASSLGLVTHEQYF.

The V call is TRBV15, the J call TRBJ1-5; D gene ambiguous. Per germline, CDR1 LNHNV and CDR2 YYDKDF (reference sequence). The CDR3 sequence is 14 residues long. The V and J ends lost 4 bases and 4 bases respectively, with 11 bases between them. The CDR3 sequence is CATSIYSLNQPQHF. The CDR3 DNA follows: TGTGCCACCAGCATCTACAGCCTAAATCAGCCCCAGCATTTT.

The J gene is TRBJ2-1, the V gene TRBV10-2; 8 positions match TRBD2. CDR3 size: 15 residues. The germline gives CDR1 WSHSY, CDR2 SAAADI. J was trimmed by 2 bases and V by 6 bases; bases with no gene match: 6. The CDR3 sequence is CASRTGTRAYNEQFF. The CDR3 DNA reads TGCGCCAGCAGGACCGGGACTAGAGCCTACAATGAGCAGTTCTTC.

V gene TRBV11-2 combines with J gene TRBJ2-5; 8 nucleotides match TRBD2. CDR1 is SGHAT and CDR2 is FQNNGV in the germline V gene. V shed 6 bases, J shed 5 bases, and the junction held 5 bases outside the gene matches. The CDR3 is 13 residues long. The CDR3 nucleotides read TGTGCCAGCAGTTTCGGGGGGGCCGAGACCCAGTACTTC. Translated, it gives CASSFGGAETQYF.

The chain links TRBV4-3 to TRBJ2-4; 8 nucleotides match TRBD2. CDR3 length: 18 residues. V was clipped by 0 bases and J by 1 base; unmatched bases: 8. The germline V gene encodes CDR1 LGHNA and CDR2 YSLEER. The CDR3 region is CASSQEFGGARAKNIQYF. Here the CDR3 DNA reads TGCGCCAGCAGCCAAGAGTTCGGGGGGGCCCGGGCCAAAAACATTCAGTACTTC.

The chain employs TRBV9 and TRBJ2-1, with 8 bases fitting TRBD2. The V gene end was trimmed by 2 bases and the J gene end by 0 bases; junction bases not matched to a gene: 7. Germline V lookup: CDR1 SGDLS, CDR2 YYNGEE. This CDR3 is built from 17 residues. CDR3 coding DNA: TGTGCCAGCAGCGTCGGGACTAGAGGTCTCTCCTACAATGAGCAGTTCTTC. Amino acid sequence: CASSVGTRGLSYNEQFF.

This chain links TRBV7-9 with TRBJ2-2, with 14 bases identical to TRBD2. Germline V lookup: CDR1 SEHNR, CDR2 FQNEAQ (reference sequence). The CDR3 loop spans 17 amino acids. V lost 6 bases to trimming and J lost 3 bases; unmatched junction nucleotides: 6. The CDR3 DNA follows: TGTGCCAGCAGTGGGACTAGCGGGAGCCAAGACACCGGGGAGCTGTTTTTT. Translating gives CASSGTSGSQDTGELFF.

This clone was detected a few times. The chain is built from TRBV7-9 and TRBJ1-4, with D possibly matching TRBD1 (6 bases). CDR3 length: 15 residues. CDR1 is SEHNR and CDR2 is FQNEAQ in the germline V gene (reference sequence). V dropped 5 bases and J dropped 8 bases, with 18 bases sitting between them. For the CDR3, the DNA is TGTGCCAGCAGCCCACAAAGGGGGTTGGAGGAAAAACTGTTTTTT. Its translation is CASSPQRGLEEKLFF.

The rearrangement uses TRBV7-9 and TRBJ2-7; the D gene is possibly TRBD1 (5 bases). Per the germline V gene, CDR1 is SEHNR and CDR2 is FQNEAQ (reference sequence). The CDR3 is 17 residues long. Trimming removed 3 bases at V and 3 bases at J, with 21 bases between. CDR3 DNA sequence: TGTGCCAGCAGCTTTTACCCTCTGGCAGGGCTAGGCTACGAGCAGTACTTC. This translates into CASSFYPLAGLGYEQYF.

This chain connects TRBV5-4 to TRBJ1-1, with D perhaps TRBD1 (6 bases). CDR1 and CDR2 from the germline V gene are SGHNT and YYREEE (reference sequence). Trimming took off 2 bases at V and 0 bases at J, with 11 bases between the two ends. CDR3 length: 15 residues. The CDR3 DNA is TGTGCCAGCAGCTTATTACAGGGATTGAACACTGAAGCTTTCTTT. Translating it yields CASSLLQGLNTEAFF.

This sequence joins TRBV5-4 and TRBJ2-1; 8 bases fit TRBD1. The junction had 10 bases not matched to a gene; V was cut back by 4 bases and J by 10 bases. Germline assignment: CDR1 SGHNT and CDR2 YYREEE (reference sequence). The CDR3 extends over 14 amino acids. The CDR3 DNA reads TGTGCCAGCAGCGACGGACAGGGACTTTGGGAGCAGTTCTTC. Amino acids: CASSDGQGLWEQFF.

The chain uses TRBV6-4 and TRBJ2-1; 10 nucleotides agree with TRBD2. Germline values: CDR1 MRHNA, CDR2 SNTAGT. The trim removed 3 bases at V and 3 bases at J, leaving 5 bases unmatched. There are 16 residues in the CDR3. The CDR3 coding sequence is TGTGCCAGCAGTGAGTCTAGCGGGGGCCTCTACAATGAGCAGTTCTTC. This codes for CASSESSGGLYNEQFF.

The CDR3 DNA follows: TGTGCCAGCAGCTTAGTGGTCAGGGGTCGGGTATTCTTC. This sequence encodes CASSLVVRGRVFF. The chain employs TRBV7-2 and TRBJ2-1, with TRBD1 as a possible D gene (6 bases). In germline, CDR1 is SGHTA, CDR2 FQGNSA. CDR3 size: 13 residues. V was cut by 1 base and J by 16 bases, with 17 bases left in between.

The chain combines TRBV4-3 with TRBJ1-2; 9 bases line up with TRBD1. The V segment lost 1 base and the J segment 13 bases; nucleotides outside the gene matches: 10. Germline V lookup: CDR1 LGHNA, CDR2 YSLEER. CDR3 length: 14 amino acids. CDR3 coding DNA: TGCGCCAGCAGCCAAGTAGAGGGACAGGGCCCAACCACCTTC. This gives the protein CASSQVEGQGPTTF.

In its sample, this clone was seen a few times. The chain couples TRBV11-3 to TRBJ2-2, with TRBD2 matching over 14 bases. V gave up 2 bases and J gave up 6 bases; unmatched junction bases: 2. The CDR3 has 16 amino acids. From germline, CDR1 is SGHNT and CDR2 YENEEA. This CDR3 reads CASSLWTSGRSGELFF. CDR3 DNA sequence: TGTGCCAGCAGCTTATGGACTAGCGGGAGGTCCGGGGAGCTGTTTTTT.

The chain carries TRBV5-1 and TRBJ1-2; no firm D call. Germline V lookup: CDR1 SGHRS, CDR2 YFSETQ. Trimming removed 6 bases from V and 6 bases from J, with 15 bases in between. This CDR3 spans 13 amino acids. The CDR3 DNA follows: TGCGCCAGCACCCCAGCGGGTATGGATGGCTACACCTTC. The encoded protein is CASTPAGMDGYTF.

The chain employs TRBV2 and TRBJ1-5; D gene unclear. CDR3 size: 13 residues. With 7 bases removed from V and 3 bases from J, the gap between germline ends came to 10 bases. Germline V gives CDR1 SNHLY, CDR2 FYNNEI. CDR3 bases: TGTGCCAGCAATCTAGGCGACAATCAGCCCCAGCATTTT. It encodes CASNLGDNQPQHF. Full variable domain (missing parts from reference TRBV2 and TRBJ1-5): EPEVTQTPSHQVTQMGQEVILRCVPISNHLYFYWYRQILGQKVEFLVSFYNNEISEKSEIFDDQFSVERPDGSNFTLKIRSTKLEDSAMYFCASNLGDNQPQHFGDGTRLSIL.

The chain links TRBV19 to TRBJ2-5; 7 positions agree with TRBD2. The J call may be faulty, since TRBJ2-7 better matches the DNA end. This CDR3 region has 15 residues. The germline V gene encodes CDR1 LNHDA and CDR2 SQIVND (reference sequence). This CDR3 reads CASSMGSGHSYEQYF. The DNA for the CDR3 is TGTGCCAGTAGTATGGGTAGCGGGCACTCCTACGAGCAGTACTTC.

The chain recombines TRBV27 with TRBJ1-6; D is unclear. CDR3 size: 17 residues. From germline, CDR1 is MNHEY and CDR2 SMNVEV (reference sequence). V lost 6 bases to trimming and J lost 2 bases, with 17 bases between them. CDR3 sequence (DNA): TGTGCCAGCAGCAACATGGGGAGAGCAGCCTATAATTCACCCCTCCACTTT. This sequence encodes CASSNMGRAAYNSPLHF.

This sequence joins TRBV29-1 and TRBJ2-3; 7 bases fit TRBD2. J gave up 2 bases and V 7 bases, and 9 bases lay outside the gene matches. The CDR3 contains 14 residues. Germline CDR1 is SQVTM and CDR2 is ANQGSEA. The CDR3 DNA reads TGCAGCGCCGACTGGGGGGGGACCACAGATACGCAGTATTTT. It specifies CSADWGGTTDTQYF.

V gene TRBV25-1 combines with J gene TRBJ1-5; tentatively, D is TRBD1 (6 bases). This CDR3 is built from 15 residues. In germline, CDR1 is MGHDK, CDR2 SYGVNS. V dropped 4 bases and J dropped 5 bases, with 15 bases sitting between them. The CDR3 DNA follows: TGTGCCAGCAGTGGAGACAGGTACGACGATCAGCCCCAGCATTTT. Its protein is CASSGDRYDDQPQHF.

The chain combines TRBV2 with TRBJ2-4, with TRBD1 matching over 7 bases. The CDR3 spans 16 residues. Germline assignment: CDR1 SNHLY and CDR2 FYNNEI. The J segment lost 3 bases and the V segment lost 1 base, leaving 6 bases of the junction unmatched. The chain's CDR3 is CASSEGRGQVKNIQYF. In nucleotides, the CDR3 is TGTGCCAGCAGTGAAGGAAGGGGGCAGGTCAAAAACATTCAGTACTTC. Filled out from reference TRBV2 and TRBJ2-4, the complete variable domain reads EPEVTQTPSHQVTQMGQEVILRCVPISNHLYFYWYRQILGQKVEFLVSFYNNEISEKSEIFDDQFSVERPDGSNFTLKIRSTKLEDSAMYFCASSEGRGQVKNIQYFGAGTRLSVL.

The rearrangement uses TRBV6-1 and TRBJ2-7; 12 bases fit TRBD2. The J call may be faulty, since TRBJ2-1 better matches the DNA end. This CDR3 has 17 residues. CDR1 MNHNS and CDR2 SASEGT come from the germline V gene. The CDR3: CASSVQTSGGPLGEQFF. CDR3 coding DNA: TGTGCCAGCAGTGTCCAGACTAGCGGGGGCCCCTTAGGGGAGCAGTTCTTC.

The CDR3 protein is CSVRDRRATDTQYF. Here the CDR3 DNA reads TGCAGCGTCCGGGACAGGAGGGCCACAGATACGCAGTATTTT. V and J are TRBV29-1 and TRBJ2-3; 8 bases match TRBD1. This CDR3 is built from 14 residues. The ends lost 6 bases at V and 2 bases at J; junction bases unmatched: 7. Germline V gene data show CDR1 as SQVTM and CDR2 as ANQGSEA.